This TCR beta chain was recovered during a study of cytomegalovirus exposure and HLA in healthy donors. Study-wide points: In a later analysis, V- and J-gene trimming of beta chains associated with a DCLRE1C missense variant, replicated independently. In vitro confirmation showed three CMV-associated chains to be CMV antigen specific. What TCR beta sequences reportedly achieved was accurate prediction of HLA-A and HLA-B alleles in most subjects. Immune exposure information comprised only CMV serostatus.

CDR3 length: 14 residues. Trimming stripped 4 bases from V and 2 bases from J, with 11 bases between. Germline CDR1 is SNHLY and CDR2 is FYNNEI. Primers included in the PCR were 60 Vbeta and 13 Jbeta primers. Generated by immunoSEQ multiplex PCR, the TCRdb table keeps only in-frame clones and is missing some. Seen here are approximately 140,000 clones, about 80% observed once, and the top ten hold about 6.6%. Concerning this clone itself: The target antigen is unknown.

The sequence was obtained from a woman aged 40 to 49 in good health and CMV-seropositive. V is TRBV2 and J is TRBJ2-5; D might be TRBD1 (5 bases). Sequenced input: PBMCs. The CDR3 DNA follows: TGTGCCAGCAGTGGATCGGCAGGGCAAGAGACCCAGTACTTC. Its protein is CASSGSAGQETQYF.